These T cell receptor beta chains were read from a single sample in a study of blood T cell repertoires in COVID-19. Here immunoSEQ multiplex PCR was the method, and the copy in TCRdb shows in-frame clones only, minus some. The sample lists more than 95,000 clones, more than 60% occurring once. The sample was peripheral blood. The receptor set was obtained from a man between 50 and 59 years old with acute or convalescent COVID-19. CDR3s include the opening cysteine and the closing phenylalanine or tryptophan. A D gene is named only where the DNA matches it firmly. Expanded clones are given a class, and other clones once, few, many or no size at all.

v_gene	abundance	d_gene	j_gene	CDR3nt	CDR3aa
TRBV2	NA	TRBD1	TRBJ2-2	TGTGCCAGCAAACAGGGGGCGGGCACCGGGGAGCTGTTTTTT	CASKQGAGTGELFF
TRBV7-3	NA	NA	TRBJ2-7	TGTGCCAGCAGCCCCTACGAGTCCACCTACGAGCAGTACTTC	CASSPYESTYEQYF
TRBV30	NA	TRBD1	TRBJ1-1	TGTGCCTGGAGGGGACAGGGGAACACTGAAGCTTTCTTT	CAWRGQGNTEAFF
TRBV7-9	NA	TRBD1	TRBJ1-2	TGTGCCAGCAGCTTAGGTGGGGACAGGGTCCTATATGGCTACACCTTC	CASSLGGDRVLYGYTF
TRBV6-6	NA	TRBD1	TRBJ1-5	TGTGCCAGCAGTACCGGGACAGGCAATCAGCCCCAGCATTTT	CASSTGTGNQPQHF
TRBV11-2	NA	NA	TRBJ1-1	TGTGCCAGCAGCTTATCGACAGCGAACACTGAAGCTTTCTTT	CASSLSTANTEAFF
TRBV5-7	NA	NA	TRBJ1-3	TGTGCCAGCAGCTTGCAGGGTCCTACCTCTGGAAACACCATATATTTT	CASSLQGPTSGNTIYF
TRBV6-6	NA	NA	TRBJ1-2	TGTGCCAGCAGCCAGAGATTCGGGACAAGCGGAGGCTACACCTTC	CASSQRFGTSGGYTF
TRBV6-5	few	NA	TRBJ1-3	TGTGCCAGCAGTCAGATTACTGGAAACACCATATATTTT	CASSQITGNTIYF
TRBV24-1	NA	TRBD2	TRBJ2-5	TGTGCCACCAGTGCCTCATTGGAGCGGGAAGAGAGAGAGACCCAGTACTTC	CATSASLEREERETQYF
TRBV28	NA	NA	TRBJ2-5	TGTGCCAGCAGTTTATCATCCGGGGAAAGGACCCAGTACTTC	CASSLSSGERTQYF
TRBV9	NA	NA	TRBJ2-7	TGTGCCAGCAGCAGCCGGGACAAACATTTCTCCTACGAGCAGTACTTC	CASSSRDKHFSYEQYF
TRBV9	NA	TRBD1	TRBJ2-7	TGTGCCAGCAGCGCCAACCGGGACAGGGGAACCTACGAGCAGTACTTC	CASSANRDRGTYEQYF
TRBV4-1	NA	NA	TRBJ1-4	TGCGCCAGCAGCCAAGGGTGGGGCGGGGGTTCGGTAACTAATGAAAAACTGTTTTTT	CASSQGWGGGSVTNEKLFF
TRBV19	NA	NA	TRBJ2-2	TGTGCCAGTAGCCTGCAGGGTAGTTTGACCGGGGAGCTGTTTTTT	CASSLQGSLTGELFF
TRBV29-1	NA	TRBD1	TRBJ1-2	TGCAGCGTGGAGACAGGGTCAAACTATGGCTACACCTTC	CSVETGSNYGYTF
TRBV6-1	NA	TRBD2	TRBJ2-1	TGTGCCAGCAGTGAACTAGCGGGAGTTAGCAATGAGCAGTTCTTC	CASSELAGVSNEQFF
TRBV28	NA	TRBD2	TRBJ2-5	TGTGCCAGCAGCTCTACTAGCGTTTGGGGGGAGACCCAGTACTTC	CASSSTSVWGETQYF
TRBV19	many	NA	TRBJ2-2	TGTGCCAGTAGTGAAGGGGATTGGGACACCGGGGAGCTGTTTTTT	CASSEGDWDTGELFF
TRBV28	NA	NA	TRBJ1-5	TGTGCCAGCAGTCCGACACAAATCAATCAGCCCCAGCATTTT	CASSPTQINQPQHF
TRBV11-2	NA	TRBD1	TRBJ2-7	TGTGCCAGCAGCTTAGCCGGGACAGCCCCCTACGAGCAGTACTTC	CASSLAGTAPYEQYF
TRBV2	NA	TRBD2	TRBJ2-3	TGTGCCAGCAGTGAGGGACTAGCGGGAGCGACCTTCACAGATACGCAGTATTTT	CASSEGLAGATFTDTQYF
TRBV4-2	NA	NA	TRBJ1-4	TGTGCCAGCAGCCAAGGTTTAGGAGGGGATGAAAAACTGTTTTTT	CASSQGLGGDEKLFF
TRBV7-7	NA	TRBD2	TRBJ2-1	TGTGCTAGCAGCTTAGCGTCACCGATAGTGACTAGCGGGACCCACAATGAGCAGTTCTTC	CASSLASPIVTSGTHNEQFF
TRBV4-1	few	NA	TRBJ1-6	TGCGCCAGCCAAAAGCTAGGGGCGAATTCACCCCTCCACTTT	CASQKLGANSPLHF
TRBV7-9	NA	TRBD1	TRBJ2-7	TGTGCCAGCAGCTACCGGGACAGGGGGAATGACGAGCAGTACTTC	CASSYRDRGNDEQYF
TRBV29-1	NA	TRBD1	TRBJ2-7	TGCAGCGTATTGAGCCCTACCGGCAGGGGGCCTTACGAGCAGTACTTC	CSVLSPTGRGPYEQYF
TRBV7-6	once	TRBD2	TRBJ2-2	TGTGCCAGCGTAATACTAGCGGGAGGGCCTGGGGTCGGGGAGCTGTTTTTT	CASVILAGGPGVGELFF
TRBV7-9	NA	TRBD1	TRBJ1-3	TGTGCCAGCAGCCCCCAGACAGGGCCGCCGCAGGGAACCATATATTTT	CASSPQTGPPQGTIYF
TRBV7-6	NA	TRBD1	TRBJ1-3	TGTGCCAGCAGCTCTAGACAGGGGGTTGGAAACACCATATATTTT	CASSSRQGVGNTIYF
TRBV7-9	NA	TRBD2	TRBJ2-1	TGTGCCAGCAGCCGTGGACTAGCGGGACCCTACAATGAGCAGTTCTTC	CASSRGLAGPYNEQFF
TRBV12-3/TRBV12-4	NA	NA	TRBJ1-1	TGTGCCAGCAGTTACCAGGCAGGGAGGGCTTTCTTT	CASSYQAGRAFF
TRBV5-6	NA	NA	TRBJ2-7	TGTGCCAGCAGCTTCGCACCGGGCTACGAGCAGTACTTC	CASSFAPGYEQYF
TRBV5-1	NA	NA	TRBJ1-5	TGCGCCAGCAGCCCCGGGACACCCAATCAGCCCCAGCATTTT	CASSPGTPNQPQHF
TRBV18	NA	TRBD1	TRBJ1-6	TGTGCCAGCTCACCGAAAACAGGGGGCGCAGGTTCACCCCTCCACTTT	CASSPKTGGAGSPLHF
TRBV11-2	NA	NA	TRBJ2-7	TGTGCCAGCAGGGCGGTCCACGAGCAGTACTTC	CASRAVHEQYF
TRBV15	NA	NA	TRBJ2-5	TGTGCCACCAGCCTTAAAGAGACCCAGTACTTC	CATSLKETQYF
TRBV11-2	once	TRBD2	TRBJ2-7	TGTGCCAGCAGCTTAGATGGCGGGAGCCCCTACGAGCAGTACTTC	CASSLDGGSPYEQYF
TRBV5-4	once	NA	TRBJ2-5	TGTGCCAGCAGCCAGGACAGCGCGACTCAAGAGACCCAGTACTTC	CASSQDSATQETQYF
TRBV10-2	NA	TRBD1	TRBJ2-2	TGCGCCAGCAGTGAGGGAAGGGACAGGGGTACCGGGGAGCTGTTTTTT	CASSEGRDRGTGELFF
TRBV15	NA	NA	TRBJ2-3	TGTGCCACCAGCAGAGCGGGGAGCACAGATACGCAGTATTTT	CATSRAGSTDTQYF
TRBV5-1	few	NA	TRBJ2-2	TGCGCCAGCAGCTGGACTATTGGGGACACCGGGGAGCTGTTTTTT	CASSWTIGDTGELFF
TRBV6-4	NA	TRBD1	TRBJ2-1	TGTGCCAGCAGTGACACGAGACAGGGTGCCAATGAGCAGTTCTTC	CASSDTRQGANEQFF
TRBV2	few	TRBD2	TRBJ2-1	TGTGCCAGCAGCTCTCCGGGACTAGTCCATGAGCAGTTCTTC	CASSSPGLVHEQFF
TRBV5-6	NA	TRBD1	TRBJ1-1	TGTGCCAGCAGCTTCAGGGGGCGTGGGACTGAAGCTTTCTTT	CASSFRGRGTEAFF